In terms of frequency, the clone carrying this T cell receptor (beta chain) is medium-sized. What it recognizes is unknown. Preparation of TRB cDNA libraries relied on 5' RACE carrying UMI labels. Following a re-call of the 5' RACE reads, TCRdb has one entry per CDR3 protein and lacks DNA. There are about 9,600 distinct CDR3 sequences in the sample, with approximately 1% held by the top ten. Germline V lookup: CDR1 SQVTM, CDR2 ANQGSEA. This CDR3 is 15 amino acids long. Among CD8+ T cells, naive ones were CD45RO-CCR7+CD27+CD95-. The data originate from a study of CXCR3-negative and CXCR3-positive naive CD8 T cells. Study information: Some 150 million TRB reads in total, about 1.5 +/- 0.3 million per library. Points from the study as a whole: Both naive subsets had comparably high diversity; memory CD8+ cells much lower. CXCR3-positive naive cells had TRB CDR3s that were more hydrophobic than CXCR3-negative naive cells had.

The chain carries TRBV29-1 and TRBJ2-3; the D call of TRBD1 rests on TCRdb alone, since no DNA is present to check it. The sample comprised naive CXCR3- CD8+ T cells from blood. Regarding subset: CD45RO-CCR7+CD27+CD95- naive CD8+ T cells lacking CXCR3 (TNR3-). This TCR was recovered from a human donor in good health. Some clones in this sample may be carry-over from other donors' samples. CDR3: CSVGGRQGLADTQYF.